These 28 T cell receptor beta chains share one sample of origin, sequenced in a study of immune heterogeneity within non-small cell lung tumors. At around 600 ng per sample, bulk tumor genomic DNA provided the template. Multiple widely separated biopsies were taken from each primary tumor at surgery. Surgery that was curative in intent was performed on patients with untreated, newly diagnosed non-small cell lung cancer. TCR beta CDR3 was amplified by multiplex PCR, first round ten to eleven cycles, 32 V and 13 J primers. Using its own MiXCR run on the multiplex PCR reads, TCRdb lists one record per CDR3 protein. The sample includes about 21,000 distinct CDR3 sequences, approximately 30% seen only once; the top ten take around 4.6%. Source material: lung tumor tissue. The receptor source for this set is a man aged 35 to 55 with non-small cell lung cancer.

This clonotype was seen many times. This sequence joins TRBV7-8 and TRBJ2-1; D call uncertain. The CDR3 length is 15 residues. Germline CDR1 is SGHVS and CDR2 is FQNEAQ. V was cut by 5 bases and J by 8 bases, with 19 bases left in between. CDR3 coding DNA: TGTGCCAGCAGCCCCAGTTTGAGTAGCAAGTATGAGCAGTTCTTC. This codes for CASSPSLSSKYEQFF.

The CDR3 here is CASSDSGRGTEAFF. CDR3 DNA sequence: TGTGCCAGCAGTGACTCGGGAAGGGGCACTGAAGCTTTCTTT. This rearrangement joins TRBV6-1 to TRBJ1-1; possible D gene TRBD1, 5 bases. Per the germline V gene, CDR1 is MNHNS and CDR2 is SASEGT. CDR3 length equals 14 residues. V shed 3 bases and J shed 4 bases, with 12 bases lying between them.

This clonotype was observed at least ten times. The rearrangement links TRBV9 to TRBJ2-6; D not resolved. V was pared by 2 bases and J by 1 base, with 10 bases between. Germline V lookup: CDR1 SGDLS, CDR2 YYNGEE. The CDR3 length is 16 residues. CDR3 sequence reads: CASSVRPGSGANVLTF. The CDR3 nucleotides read TGTGCCAGCAGCGTGAGACCAGGATCTGGGGCCAACGTCCTGACTTTC.

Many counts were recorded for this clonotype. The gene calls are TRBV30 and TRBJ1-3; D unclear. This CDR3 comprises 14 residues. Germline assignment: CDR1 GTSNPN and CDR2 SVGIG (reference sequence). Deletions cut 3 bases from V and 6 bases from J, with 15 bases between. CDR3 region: CAWSPPWTANTIYF. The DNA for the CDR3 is TGTGCCTGGAGCCCCCCCTGGACGGCAAACACCATATATTTT.

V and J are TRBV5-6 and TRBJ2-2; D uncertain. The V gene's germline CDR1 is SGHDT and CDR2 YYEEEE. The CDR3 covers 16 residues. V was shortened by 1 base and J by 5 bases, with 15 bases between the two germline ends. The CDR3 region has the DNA TGTGCCAGCAGCTTGAGTGGGGTAGGACGGACCGGGGAGCTGTTTTTT. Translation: CASSLSGVGRTGELFF.

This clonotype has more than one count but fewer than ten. CDR3 sequence (DNA): TGTGCCAGCGGGGGGGGGGCAGGGGGTCTTACCTACGAGCAGTACTTC. This gives the protein CASGGGAGGLTYEQYF. The rearrangement links TRBV12-3 or TRBV12-4 to TRBJ2-7; D tentatively fits TRBD1 or TRBD2 (7 bases each). CDR3 length: 16 amino acids. Trimming took 8 bases from V and 2 from J, leaving 22 bases between them.

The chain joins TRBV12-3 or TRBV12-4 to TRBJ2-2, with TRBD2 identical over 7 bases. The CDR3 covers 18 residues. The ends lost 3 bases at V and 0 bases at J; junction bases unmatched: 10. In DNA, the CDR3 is TGTGCCAGCAGTTTCGGGACTAACCTGGCCTCGAACACCGGGGAGCTGTTTTTT. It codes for CASSFGTNLASNTGELFF.

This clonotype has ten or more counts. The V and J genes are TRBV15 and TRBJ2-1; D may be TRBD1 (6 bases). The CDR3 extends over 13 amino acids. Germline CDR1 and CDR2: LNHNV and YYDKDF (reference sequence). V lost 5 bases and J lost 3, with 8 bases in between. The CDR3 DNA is TGTGCCACCAGCTCGGACAGCTACAATGAGCAGTTCTTC. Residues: CATSSDSYNEQFF.

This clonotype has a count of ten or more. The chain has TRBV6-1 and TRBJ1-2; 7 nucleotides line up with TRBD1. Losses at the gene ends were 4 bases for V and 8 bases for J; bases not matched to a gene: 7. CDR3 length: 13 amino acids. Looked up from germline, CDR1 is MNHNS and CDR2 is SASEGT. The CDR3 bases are TGTGCCAGCAGTGCTACAGGGGTTCGAGGCTACACCTTC. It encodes CASSATGVRGYTF.

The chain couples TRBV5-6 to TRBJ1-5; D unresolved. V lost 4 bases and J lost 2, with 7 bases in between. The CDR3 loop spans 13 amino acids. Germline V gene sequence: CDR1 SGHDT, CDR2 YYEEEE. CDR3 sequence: CASSPGGNQPQHF. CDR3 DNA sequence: TGTGCCAGCAGCCCAGGCGGCAATCAGCCCCAGCATTTT.

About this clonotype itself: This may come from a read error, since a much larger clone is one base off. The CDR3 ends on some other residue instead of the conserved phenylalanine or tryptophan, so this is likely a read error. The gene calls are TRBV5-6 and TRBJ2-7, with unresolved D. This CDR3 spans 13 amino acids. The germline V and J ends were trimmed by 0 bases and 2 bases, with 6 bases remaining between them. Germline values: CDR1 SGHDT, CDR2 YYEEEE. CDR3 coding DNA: TGTGCCAGCAGCTTGGACAGTCCCTACGAGCAGTACTCC. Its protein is CASSLDSPYEQYS.

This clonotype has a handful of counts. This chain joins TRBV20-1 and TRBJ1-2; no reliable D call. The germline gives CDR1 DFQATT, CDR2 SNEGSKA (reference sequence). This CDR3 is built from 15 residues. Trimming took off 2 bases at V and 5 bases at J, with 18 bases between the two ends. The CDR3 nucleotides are TGCAGTGCTAGACCGTCGTTAGGCCAAGGGTATGGCTACACCTTC. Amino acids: CSARPSLGQGYGYTF.

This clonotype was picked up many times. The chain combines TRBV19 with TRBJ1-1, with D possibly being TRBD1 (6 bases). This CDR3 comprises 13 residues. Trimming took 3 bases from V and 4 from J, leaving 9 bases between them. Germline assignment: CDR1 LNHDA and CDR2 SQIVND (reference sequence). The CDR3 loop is CASSITGTTEAFF. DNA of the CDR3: TGTGCCAGTAGTATCACAGGGACCACTGAAGCTTTCTTT.

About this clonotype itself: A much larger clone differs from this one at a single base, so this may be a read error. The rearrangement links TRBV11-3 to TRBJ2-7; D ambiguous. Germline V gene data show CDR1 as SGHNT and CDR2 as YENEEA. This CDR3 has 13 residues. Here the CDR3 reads CASSLPYNYEEYF. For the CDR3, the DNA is TGTGCCAGCAGCCTCCCGTATAACTACGAGGAGTACTTC.

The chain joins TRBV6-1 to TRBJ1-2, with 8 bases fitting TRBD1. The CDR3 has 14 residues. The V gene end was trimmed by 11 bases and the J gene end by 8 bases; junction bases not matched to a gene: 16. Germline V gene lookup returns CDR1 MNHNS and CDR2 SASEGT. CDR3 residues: CAYHSGQGAGGYTF. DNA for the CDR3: TGTGCCTACCATTCGGGGCAGGGGGCGGGGGGCTACACCTTC.

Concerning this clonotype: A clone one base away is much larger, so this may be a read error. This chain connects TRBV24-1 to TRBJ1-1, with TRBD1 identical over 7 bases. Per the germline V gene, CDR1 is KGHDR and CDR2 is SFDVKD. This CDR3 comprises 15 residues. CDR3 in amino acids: CASSETGARNTEAFF. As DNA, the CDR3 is TGTGCCAGCAGTGAAACAGGGGCGCGAAACACTGAAGCTTTCTTT.

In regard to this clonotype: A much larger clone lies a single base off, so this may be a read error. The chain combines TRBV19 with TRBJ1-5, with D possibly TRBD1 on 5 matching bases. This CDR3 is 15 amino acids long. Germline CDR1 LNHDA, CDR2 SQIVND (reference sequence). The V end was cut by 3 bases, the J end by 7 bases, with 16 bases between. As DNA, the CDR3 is TGTGCCAGTAGTATGGTCAGGGCGATCGGGCAGCCCCAGCATTTT. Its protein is CASSMVRAIGQPQHF.

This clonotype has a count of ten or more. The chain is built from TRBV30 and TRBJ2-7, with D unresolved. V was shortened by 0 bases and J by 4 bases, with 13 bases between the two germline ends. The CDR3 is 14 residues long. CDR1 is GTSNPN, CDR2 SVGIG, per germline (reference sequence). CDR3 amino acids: CAWSVVPVGYEQYF. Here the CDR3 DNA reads TGTGCCTGGAGTGTTGTACCGGTCGGATACGAGCAGTACTTC. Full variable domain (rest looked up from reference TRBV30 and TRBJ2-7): SQTIHQWPATLVQPVGSPLSLECTVEGTSNPNLYWYRQAAGRGLQLLFYSVGIGQISSEVPQNLSASRPQDRQFILSSKKLLLSDSGFYLCAWSVVPVGYEQYFGPGTRLTVT.

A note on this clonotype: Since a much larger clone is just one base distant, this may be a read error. The CDR3 region has the DNA TGTGACAGCAGTTTAGATTCAAGCGGGACGGATCAAGAGACCCAGTACTTC. This sequence encodes CDSSLDSSGTDQETQYF. The chain employs TRBV27 and TRBJ2-5; 7 nucleotides agree with TRBD2. Germline values: CDR1 MNHEY, CDR2 SMNVEV (reference sequence). The CDR3 spans 17 residues.

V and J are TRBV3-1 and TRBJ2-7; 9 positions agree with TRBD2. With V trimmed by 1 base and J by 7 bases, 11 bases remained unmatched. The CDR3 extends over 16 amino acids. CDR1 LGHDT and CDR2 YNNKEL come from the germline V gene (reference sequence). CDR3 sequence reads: CASSQGGTSRIKEQYF. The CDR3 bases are TGTGCCAGCAGCCAAGGGGGGACTAGCCGGATTAAAGAGCAGTACTTC.

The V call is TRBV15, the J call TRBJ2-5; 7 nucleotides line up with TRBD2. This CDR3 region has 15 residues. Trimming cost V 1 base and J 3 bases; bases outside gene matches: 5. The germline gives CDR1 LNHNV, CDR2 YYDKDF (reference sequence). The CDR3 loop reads CATSRAPSGKETQYF. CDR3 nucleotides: TGTGCCACCAGCAGAGCTCCTAGCGGAAAAGAGACCCAGTACTTC. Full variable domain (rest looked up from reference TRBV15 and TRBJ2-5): DAMVIQNPRYQVTQFGKPVTLSCSQTLNHNVMYWYQQKSSQAPKLLFHYYDKDFNNEADTPDNFQSRRPNTSFCFLDIRSPGLGDTAMYLCATSRAPSGKETQYFGPGTRLLVL.

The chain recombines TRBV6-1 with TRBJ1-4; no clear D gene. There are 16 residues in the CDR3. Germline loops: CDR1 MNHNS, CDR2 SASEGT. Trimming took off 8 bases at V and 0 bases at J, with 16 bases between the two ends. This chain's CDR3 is CASRSGKHATNEKLFF. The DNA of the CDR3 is TGTGCCAGCCGGTCGGGGAAACATGCAACTAATGAAAAACTGTTTTTT.

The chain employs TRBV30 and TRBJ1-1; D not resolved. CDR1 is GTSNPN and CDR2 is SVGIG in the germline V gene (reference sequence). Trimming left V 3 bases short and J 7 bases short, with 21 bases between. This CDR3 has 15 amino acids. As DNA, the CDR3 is TGTGCCTGGAGCCCCCCGGCCCGGGCCAACTTTGAAGCTTTCTTT. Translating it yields CAWSPPARANFEAFF.

Here the CDR3 DNA reads TGTGCCTGTAACTCGGGACTGGTAAACAATGAGCAGTTCTTC. Translated: CACNSGLVNNEQFF. This rearrangement joins TRBV30 to TRBJ2-1; D is possibly TRBD2 (6 bases). Germline V gene sequence: CDR1 GTSNPN, CDR2 SVGIG (reference sequence). Between the trimmed V and J ends, which lost 6 bases and 5 bases, there was a span of 17 bases. CDR3 length: 14 amino acids.

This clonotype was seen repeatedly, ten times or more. CDR3 DNA sequence: TGTGCCAGCAGCTTCCTAGCGGGAGTCAGCGAGCAGTACTTC. As protein: CASSFLAGVSEQYF. This chain joins TRBV11-3 and TRBJ2-7, with 10 bases fitting TRBD2. Losses at the gene ends were 3 bases for V and 6 bases for J; bases not matched to a gene: 5. There are 14 residues in the CDR3. Germline CDR1 reads SGHNT; CDR2 reads YENEEA.

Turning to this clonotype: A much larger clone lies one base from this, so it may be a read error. CDR3 amino acids: CASSLPRTSFQFF. CDR3 DNA: TGTGCCAGCAGCCTCCCGCGGACTAGCTTTCAGTTCTTC. V and J are TRBV7-2 and TRBJ2-1, with 8 positions matching TRBD2. The trim removed 5 bases at V and 13 bases at J, leaving 10 bases unmatched. The germline gives CDR1 SGHTA, CDR2 FQGNSA. The CDR3 extends over 13 amino acids.

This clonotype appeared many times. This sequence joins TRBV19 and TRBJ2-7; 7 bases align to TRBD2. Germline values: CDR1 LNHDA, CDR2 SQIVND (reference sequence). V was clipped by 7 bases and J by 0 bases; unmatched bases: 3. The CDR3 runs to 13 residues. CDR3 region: CASNGGSSYEQYF. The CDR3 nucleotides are TGTGCCAGTAACGGGGGGAGCTCCTACGAGCAGTACTTC.

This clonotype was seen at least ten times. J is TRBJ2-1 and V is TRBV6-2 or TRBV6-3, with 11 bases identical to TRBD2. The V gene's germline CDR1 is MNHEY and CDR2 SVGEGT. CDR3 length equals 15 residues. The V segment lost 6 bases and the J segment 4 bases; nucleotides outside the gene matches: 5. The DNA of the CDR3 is TGTGCCAGCAGAACCGGGACTAGCGGTTACAATGAGCAGTTCTTC. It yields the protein CASRTGTSGYNEQFF.